These 21 T cell receptor beta chains were all obtained from the same sample, sequenced in a study of T cell repertoires in cytomegalovirus infection. These receptors' antigens are unknown. MiXCR, applied by TCRdb to the reads, yields one record per CDR3 protein. The sample comprises a few hundred thousand distinct CDR3 sequences, under 55% of which are singletons, and about 41% rests with the top ten. Source: cultured PBMCs, taken from culture after CMV antigen stimulation. Receptor source: a human donor in good health (CMV status not recorded). Some clones in this sample may be carry-over from other donors' samples.

The V call is TRBV19, the J call TRBJ1-5, with D hard to call. The V gene lost 8 bases and the J gene lost 0 bases, with 14 bases spanning the gap. Germline lookup yields CDR1 LNHDA and CDR2 SQIVND (reference sequence). The CDR3 has 15 amino acids. This CDR3 is CASLPQTYSNQPQHF. CDR3 coding DNA: TGTGCCAGTCTCCCCCAAACATATAGCAATCAGCCCCAGCATTTT.

This clonotype has only one observation. This chain links TRBV12-3 or TRBV12-4 with TRBJ1-3, with 7 bases that match TRBD1. Germline trimming cut 2 bases from V and 7 bases from J; bases unmatched to any gene: 2. The CDR3 spans 13 residues. The CDR3 nucleotides read TGTGCCAGCAGTTTAAGGGGGCTCAACACCATATATTTT. Translating it yields CASSLRGLNTIYF.

This chain uses TRBV7-2 with TRBJ2-2; D gene uncertain. The CDR3 runs to 13 residues. Germline V gene lookup returns CDR1 SGHTA and CDR2 FQGNSA. The ends were cut back, 5 bases at V and 2 bases at J, with 6 bases in the middle. CDR3 nucleotides: TGTGCCAGCAGCCCCGGAAACACCGGGGAGCTGTTTTTT. This gives the protein CASSPGNTGELFF.

This clonotype was detected ten times or more. The CDR3 nucleotides are TGTGCCAGCAGCTTTGGGACTAGGTTCGGAGATACGCAGTATTTT. Its translation is CASSFGTRFGDTQYF. V gene TRBV7-2 combines with J gene TRBJ2-3; TRBD2 matches 8 bases. The CDR3 sequence is 15 residues long. Trimming removed 3 bases from V and 5 bases from J; junction bases left unmatched: 7. Germline V lookup: CDR1 SGHTA, CDR2 FQGNSA.

The V gene is TRBV11-3, the J gene TRBJ1-3; no clear D. This CDR3 is 17 amino acids long. V was cut by 6 bases and J by 0 bases, with 18 bases left in between. Looked up from germline, CDR1 is SGHNT and CDR2 is YENEEA. CDR3 nucleotide sequence: TGTGCCAGCAGAACCGTTCTCGGAGCGAGCTCTGGAAACACCATATATTTT. Translating it yields CASRTVLGASSGNTIYF.

V gene TRBV7-2 combines with J gene TRBJ1-2; a possible D gene is TRBD1 (6 bases). This CDR3 spans 14 amino acids. The V end lost 0 bases, the J end lost 8 bases, and 13 bases lay between the germline ends. CDR1 is SGHTA, CDR2 FQGNSA, per germline. The CDR3 reads CASSLAPGAGGYTF. In DNA form, the CDR3 reads TGTGCCAGCAGCTTAGCACCGGGGGCAGGGGGCTACACCTTC.

The genes are TRBV12-3 or TRBV12-4 and TRBJ1-5; 9 nucleotides align to TRBD1. The CDR3 is made up of 17 amino acids. The V segment lost 6 bases and the J segment 0 bases; nucleotides outside the gene matches: 9. CDR3 in amino acids: CASSTGTGSFSNQPQHF. The DNA of the CDR3 is TGTGCCAGCAGCACCGGGACAGGGTCCTTTAGCAATCAGCCCCAGCATTTT.

This chain connects TRBV20-1 to TRBJ2-7; 7 bases fit TRBD2. Germline V gives CDR1 DFQATT, CDR2 SNEGSKA (reference sequence). This CDR3 has 13 residues. V shed 6 bases, J shed 2 bases, and the junction held 7 bases outside the gene matches. CDR3 in amino acids: CSASPSGTYEQYF. The CDR3 coding sequence is TGCAGTGCCTCCCCTAGCGGCACCTACGAGCAGTACTTC.

The J gene is TRBJ1-2, the V gene TRBV10-3; possible D gene TRBD1, 5 bases. The CDR3 length is 13 residues. Per germline, CDR1 ENHRY and CDR2 SYGVKD. V was pared by 5 bases and J by 5 bases, with 12 bases between. CDR3 nucleotide sequence: TGTGCCATCAGTTCGTGGGCAGGGTATGGCTACACCTTC. This gives the protein CAISSWAGYGYTF.

This clonotype has just a few counts. The V call is TRBV7-2, the J call TRBJ2-2, with D tentatively TRBD2 (5 bases). CDR3 length: 15 residues. V shed 4 bases and J shed 6 bases, with 15 bases lying between them. CDR1 and CDR2 (germline): SGHTA, FQGNSA. For the CDR3, the DNA is TGTGCCAGCAGCTACCGGCTAGAGGGTGCCGGGGAGCTGTTTTTT. It yields the protein CASSYRLEGAGELFF.

In this sample, this clonotype turned up a few times. This sequence joins TRBV7-2 and TRBJ2-5; 11 nucleotides agree with TRBD2. This CDR3 has 15 amino acids. Trimming removed 2 bases from V and 7 bases from J; junction bases left unmatched: 6. Germline lookup yields CDR1 SGHTA and CDR2 FQGNSA. In nucleotides, the CDR3 is TGTGCCAGCAGCTTAAAGCTCCTAGCGGGGGGGACCCAGTACTTC. Its translation: CASSLKLLAGGTQYF. The entire variable domain, with the rest obtained from reference TRBV7-2 and TRBJ2-5, is as follows: GAGVSQSPSNKVTEKGKDVELRCDPISGHTALYWYRQSLGQGLEFLIYFQGNSAPDKSGLPSDRFSAERTGGSVSTLTIQRTQQEDSAVYLCASSLKLLAGGTQYFGPGTRLLVL.

The chain carries TRBV28 and TRBJ1-5, with D unclear. CDR3 length: 16 residues. Trimming left V 3 bases short and J 4 bases short, with 16 bases between. The germline CDR1 and CDR2 sequences are MDHEN and SYDVKM. The CDR3 DNA reads as TGTGCCAGCAGTTTTGGTGGTCTCCTCCCTAATCAGCCCCAGCATTTT. As protein: CASSFGGLLPNQPQHF.

There are many counts of this clonotype. The gene calls are TRBV7-2 and TRBJ1-5; possibly TRBD1 for D (5 bases). V was pared by 4 bases and J by 4 bases, with 11 bases between. From germline, CDR1 is SGHTA and CDR2 FQGNSA. The CDR3 contains 14 residues. The CDR3 here is CASSSLGVNQPQHF. CDR3 in DNA: TGTGCCAGCAGCTCACTGGGGGTGAATCAGCCCCAGCATTTT.

The CDR3 protein is CASTRGGYTGELFF. CDR3 bases: TGTGCCAGCACTCGGGGGGGCTACACCGGGGAGCTGTTTTTT. V and J are TRBV6-5 and TRBJ2-2; 8 nucleotides match TRBD2. The CDR3 has 14 residues. Losses at the gene ends were 7 bases for V and 3 bases for J; bases not matched to a gene: 4. Germline CDR1 reads MNHEY; CDR2 reads SVGAGI.

This chain connects TRBV10-3 to TRBJ2-2, with 13 positions matching TRBD2. V shed 3 bases, J shed 3 bases, and the junction held 1 base outside the gene matches. Looked up from germline, CDR1 is ENHRY and CDR2 is SYGVKD. This CDR3 is built from 16 residues. DNA of the CDR3: TGTGCCATCAGTGAAGGACTAGCGGGAGACACCGGGGAGCTGTTTTTT. It specifies CAISEGLAGDTGELFF.

The CDR3 bases are TGTGCCAGCAGCCATGAAGTGATCCTTTCCTACGAGCAGTACTTC. Its translation: CASSHEVILSYEQYF. This chain joins TRBV7-8 and TRBJ2-7; no clear D gene. The CDR3 spans 15 residues. V lost 5 bases to trimming and J lost 1 base, with 15 bases between them. Germline V gene sequence: CDR1 SGHVS, CDR2 FQNEAQ.

The chain recombines TRBV28 with TRBJ2-5, with 9 bases identical to TRBD1. CDR3 size: 16 residues. Trimming took 6 bases from V and 2 from J; bases not matched to a gene: 10. The V gene's germline CDR1 is MDHEN and CDR2 SYDVKM. The CDR3 sequence: CASRNRGPSPQETQYF. The CDR3 DNA is TGTGCCAGCAGGAACAGGGGGCCTAGTCCTCAAGAGACCCAGTACTTC.

This rearrangement joins TRBV12-3 or TRBV12-4 to TRBJ2-5; TRBD2 matches 7 bases. This CDR3 region has 11 residues. Losses at the gene ends were 11 bases for V and 4 bases for J; bases not matched to a gene: 4. The CDR3 sequence: CAVPGGETQYF. CDR3 in DNA: TGTGCCGTCCCGGGGGGAGAGACCCAGTACTTC.

The CDR3 loop is CASIERGGTDTQYF. DNA for the CDR3: TGTGCCAGCATTGAGCGGGGGGGCACAGATACGCAGTATTTT. The J gene is TRBJ2-3, the V gene TRBV25-1; TRBD2 aligns across 9 bases. Germline values: CDR1 MGHDK, CDR2 SYGVNS. Trimming removed 7 bases from V and 1 base from J; junction bases left unmatched: 3. The CDR3 is 14 amino acids.

The CDR3 here is CASQGQGGQPQHF. CDR3 nucleotide sequence: TGTGCCAGCCAGGGACAGGGCGGTCAGCCCCAGCATTTT. V and J are TRBV6-1 and TRBJ1-5; 9 nucleotides match TRBD1. From germline, CDR1 is MNHNS and CDR2 SASEGT. This CDR3 is built from 13 residues. V lost 8 bases and J lost 6; bases outside the gene matches: 5.

The gene calls are TRBV12-3 or TRBV12-4 and TRBJ2-7; 7 bases agree with TRBD2. V dropped 8 bases and J dropped 3; count of bases not matched to a gene: 13. The CDR3 runs 15 residues. The CDR3 coding sequence is TGTGCCAGCTCTCTTAGGGGCGGGAGTCTCTACGAGCAGTACTTC. This sequence encodes CASSLRGGSLYEQYF.